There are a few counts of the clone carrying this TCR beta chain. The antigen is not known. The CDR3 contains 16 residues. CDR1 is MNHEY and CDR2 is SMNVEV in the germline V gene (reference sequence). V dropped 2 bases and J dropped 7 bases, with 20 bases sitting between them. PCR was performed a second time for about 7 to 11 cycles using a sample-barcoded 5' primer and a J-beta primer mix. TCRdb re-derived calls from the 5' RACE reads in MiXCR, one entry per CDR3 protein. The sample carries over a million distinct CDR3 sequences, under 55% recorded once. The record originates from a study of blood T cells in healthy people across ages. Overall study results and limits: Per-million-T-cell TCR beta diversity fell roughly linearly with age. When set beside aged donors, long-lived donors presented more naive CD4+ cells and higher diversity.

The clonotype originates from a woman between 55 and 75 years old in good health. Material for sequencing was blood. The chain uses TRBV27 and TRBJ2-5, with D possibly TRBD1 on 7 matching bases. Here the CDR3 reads CASSLGGTAGPGTQYF. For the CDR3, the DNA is TGTGCCAGCAGTTTAGGGGGGACAGCCGGTCCAGGGACCCAGTACTTC.